This passage covers 21 T cell receptor beta chains from one sample sequenced in a study of T cell responses to AZD1222 COVID-19 vaccine. Using immunoSEQ multiplex PCR, the repertoire was profiled, and TCRdb retains in-frame clones only, with some absent. Of 150,000 to 200,000 clones detected, about 91% appear once; the ten largest clones hold 1.3%. This specimen consisted of peripheral blood, obtained 28 days after the second AZD1222 dose. The receptors originated from an adult who received the AZD1222 COVID-19 vaccine.

For this clone: One end of the junction varies from germline; a read error may be responsible. The V call is TRBV13, the J call TRBJ1-2; 10 positions match TRBD1. CDR3 length equals 15 residues. CDR1 and CDR2 (germline): PRHDT, FYEKMQ (reference sequence). Written as DNA, the CDR3 is TGTGCCAGCAGCCTAGGACAGGGGGGGGACTATGGCTACACCTTC. The encoded protein is CASSLGQGGDYGYTF. The full variable domain, its missing parts supplied by reference TRBV13 and TRBJ1-2, is AAGVIQSPRHLIKEKRETATLKCYPIPRHDTVYWYQQGPGQDPQFLISFYEKMQSDKGSIPDRFSAQQFSDYHSELNMSSLELGDSALYFCASSLGQGGDYGYTFGSGTRLTVV.

This clone was recorded a few times. The chain links TRBV5-4 to TRBJ2-1; 7 nucleotides line up with TRBD1. J gave up 16 bases and V 0 bases, and 4 bases lay outside the gene matches. The CDR3 has 11 residues. Germline CDR1 reads SGHNT; CDR2 reads YYREEE (reference sequence). As DNA, the CDR3 is TGTGCCAGCAGCTTGGGGGACAGACGTTTCTTC. Encoded protein: CASSLGDRRFF.

The V call is TRBV9, the J call TRBJ2-1; D is uncertain. There are 16 residues in the CDR3. The V end lost 0 bases, the J end lost 6 bases, and 16 bases lay between the germline ends. The germline gives CDR1 SGDLS, CDR2 YYNGEE. The CDR3 protein is CASSVGSSFLLNEQFF. CDR3 DNA: TGTGCCAGCAGCGTAGGGAGTAGTTTCCTCCTCAATGAGCAGTTCTTC.

This chain connects TRBV2 to TRBJ1-5; maybe TRBD1 (5 bases). CDR1 is SNHLY and CDR2 is FYNNEI in the germline V gene. The CDR3 length is 16 residues. Trimming shortened V by 4 bases and J by 7 bases, and 20 bases separated the two germline ends. CDR3 loop: CASSGKGARESQPQHF. DNA for the CDR3: TGTGCCAGCAGTGGAAAGGGTGCCAGGGAAAGCCAGCCCCAGCATTTT.

The chain is built from TRBV18 and TRBJ1-2; 8 positions match TRBD1. This CDR3 contains 14 residues. With 3 bases clipped from V and 1 base from J, the junction kept 1 base outside the gene matches. Germline V lookup: CDR1 KGHSH, CDR2 LQKENI. The CDR3 DNA is TGTGCCAGCTCACCGACAGGGGTTAACTATGGCTACACCTTC. This codes for CASSPTGVNYGYTF.

The genes are TRBV4-1 and TRBJ1-4; D possibly corresponds to TRBD1 (6 bases). V lost 4 bases, J lost 8 bases, and 17 bases lay in between. CDR3 size: 15 residues. The germline gives CDR1 MGHRA, CDR2 YSYEKL. CDR3 in amino acids: CASSLTGKGEEKLFF. The CDR3 DNA is TGCGCCAGCAGCCTTACAGGGAAGGGGGAAGAAAAACTGTTTTTT.

This clone appeared a few times. J is TRBJ2-1 and V is TRBV14; TRBD1 is a possible D gene (6 bases). The V end was cut by 8 bases, the J end by 0 bases, with 17 bases between. CDR3 length equals 16 residues. Germline V lookup: CDR1 SGHDN, CDR2 FVKESK. DNA for the CDR3: TGTGCCAGCGTCCCAGGGGTTCAGAGCTCCTACAATGAGCAGTTCTTC. Protein sequence: CASVPGVQSSYNEQFF. The entire variable domain, with the rest obtained from reference TRBV14 and TRBJ2-1, is as follows: EAGVTQFPSHSVIEKGQTVTLRCDPISGHDNLYWYRRVMGKEIKFLLHFVKESKQDESGMPNNRFLAERTGGTYSTLKVQPAELEDSGVYFCASVPGVQSSYNEQFFGPGTRLTVL.

The chain couples TRBV7-2 to TRBJ2-3; TRBD2 agrees at 7 bases. CDR1 SGHTA and CDR2 FQGNSA come from the germline V gene. The CDR3 is 14 amino acids. The J segment lost 4 bases and the V segment lost 4 bases, leaving 5 bases of the junction unmatched. The CDR3 is CASSYGRGADTQYF. The CDR3 coding sequence is TGTGCCAGCAGCTACGGACGGGGGGCAGATACGCAGTATTTT.

The chain carries TRBV5-6 and TRBJ2-7; 11 bases map to TRBD1. The CDR3 has 15 residues. The germline CDR1 and CDR2 sequences are SGHDT and YYEEEE. The V segment lost 4 bases and the J segment 7 bases; nucleotides outside the gene matches: 10. The CDR3: CASSLVPGQGGEQYF. The CDR3 nucleotides read TGTGCCAGCAGCCTAGTCCCGGGACAGGGGGGGGAGCAGTACTTC.

This clone was detected once. The chain has TRBV7-2 and TRBJ2-3; no clear D. This CDR3 contains 14 residues. Germline values: CDR1 SGHTA, CDR2 FQGNSA. Trimming left V 5 bases short and J 3 bases short, with 12 bases between. The CDR3 nucleotides are TGTGCCAGCAGCCTGGGAATTTATACAGATACGCAGTATTTT. Amino acid sequence: CASSLGIYTDTQYF.

The rearrangement uses TRBV4-1 and TRBJ1-1; no reliable D call. Germline CDR1 MGHRA, CDR2 YSYEKL. V was shortened by 4 bases and J by 8 bases, with 14 bases between the two germline ends. The CDR3 has 13 residues. CDR3 sequence reads: CASSRVGGPEAFF. CDR3 nucleotide sequence: TGCGCCAGCAGCCGGGTGGGCGGACCCGAAGCTTTCTTT.

V is TRBV25-1 and J is TRBJ1-4, with D perhaps TRBD1 (6 bases). V gave up 8 bases and J gave up 7 bases, with 17 bases separating them. The CDR3 runs to 14 residues. The germline V gene encodes CDR1 MGHDK and CDR2 SYGVNS. CDR3 region: CASSPAGAGEKLFF. In DNA form, the CDR3 reads TGTGCCAGCTCCCCGGCAGGGGCCGGTGAAAAACTGTTTTTT.

The CDR3, as DNA: TGTGCCAGCTCACCACGGGCGACCCCCAATGAGCAGTTCTTC. Translation: CASSPRATPNEQFF. The chain has TRBV18 and TRBJ2-1; no clear D. The germline gives CDR1 KGHSH, CDR2 LQKENI. V lost 1 base to trimming and J lost 6 bases, with 10 bases between them. The length of the CDR3 is 14 residues.

The chain combines TRBV6-5 with TRBJ1-1, with D hard to call. Germline values: CDR1 MNHEY, CDR2 SVGAGI. Trimming shortened V by 2 bases and J by 6 bases, and 10 bases separated the two germline ends. This CDR3 spans 13 amino acids. The CDR3 is CASSYIGVSEAFF. The CDR3 DNA is TGTGCCAGCAGTTACATCGGCGTGTCTGAAGCTTTCTTT.

This clone was recorded only once. This chain joins TRBV3-1 (or the pseudogene TRBV3-2) and TRBJ1-5; TRBD1 matches 8 bases. Germline CDR1 and CDR2: LGHDT and YNNKEL (reference sequence). CDR3 length equals 16 residues. The V segment lost 4 bases and the J segment 2 bases; nucleotides outside the gene matches: 7. CDR3 DNA: TGTGCCAGCAGCCCAGCCGCGACAGGGGGCAATCAGCCCCAGCATTTT. Residues: CASSPAATGGNQPQHF.

The chain employs TRBV4-1 and TRBJ1-3, with D possibly TRBD1 on 5 matching bases. CDR1 and CDR2 (germline): MGHRA, YSYEKL. Trimming cost V 6 bases and J 0 bases, with 15 bases left between them. CDR3 size: 16 residues. The chain's CDR3 is CASSPRDSFSGNTIYF. The CDR3 DNA reads TGCGCCAGCAGTCCTCGCGACAGCTTCTCTGGAAACACCATATATTTT.

The chain has TRBV7-6 and TRBJ1-2; TRBD1 aligns across 11 bases. V gave up 5 bases and J gave up 3 bases; unmatched junction bases: 2. This CDR3 is 14 amino acids long. Germline CDR1 is SGHVS and CDR2 is FNYEAQ. The CDR3 coding sequence is TGTGCCAGCAGCAGGGGACAGGGGGACTATGGCTACACCTTC. It codes for CASSRGQGDYGYTF.

The J gene is TRBJ1-6, the V gene TRBV6-5; 7 nucleotides match TRBD1. V shed 6 bases and J 6 bases; nucleotides not matched to a gene: 5. The germline V gene encodes CDR1 MNHEY and CDR2 SVGAGI. The CDR3 is 14 amino acids. The CDR3 region is CASRAGQVNSPLHF. For the CDR3, the DNA is TGTGCCAGCAGGGCCGGACAGGTTAATTCACCCCTCCACTTT.

This chain links TRBV5-1 with TRBJ1-2; D unclear. CDR3 length equals 13 residues. Trimming removed 5 bases from V and 2 bases from J, with 10 bases in between. The germline V gene encodes CDR1 SGHRS and CDR2 YFSETQ. The CDR3 nucleotides read TGCGCCAGCAGTATATCAGGAAACTATGGCTACACCTTC. It translates to CASSISGNYGYTF.

The table lists this clone with a count of one. V gene TRBV24-1 combines with J gene TRBJ2-1; 10 bases map to TRBD2. The CDR3 is 16 amino acids. The junction had 6 bases not matched to a gene; V was cut back by 1 base and J by 7 bases. Germline CDR1 reads KGHDR; CDR2 reads SFDVKD. The CDR3 sequence: CATSDLSASGSNEQFF. The DNA of the CDR3 is TGTGCCACCAGTGATTTAAGCGCTAGCGGGAGTAATGAGCAGTTCTTC.

This chain connects TRBV14 to TRBJ1-1, with 7 bases lining up with TRBD1. CDR1 and CDR2 from the germline V gene are SGHDN and FVKESK. V lost 7 bases and J lost 1; bases outside the gene matches: 9. The CDR3 spans 15 residues. The DNA of the CDR3 is TGTGCCAGCATCAGGTGGGACAGACCGAACACTGAAGCTTTCTTT. Its protein is CASIRWDRPNTEAFF.